These T cell receptor beta chains were read from a single sample in a study of blood T cell repertoires in COVID-19. Only in-frame clones appear in the TCRdb table, and some are missing; sequencing was by immunoSEQ multiplex PCR. The repertoire includes more than 200,000 clones, roughly 82% of them detected once, and roughly 4.6% sits in the top ten. Specimen: peripheral blood. The receptors originated from a woman of 80 years or more with active or convalescent COVID-19. The CDR3 runs from the conserved cysteine through the conserved F or W. Each record gives: CDR3 protein, CDR3 DNA, D gene, J gene, clone size, V gene. D genes are given only for firm matches. Size tells how often a clone was seen (once, few, many) or the class of an expanded clone, and some rows leave it out.

CDR3aa: CASSESPGQGETQYF; CDR3nt: TGTGCCAGCAGCGAGTCCCCGGGACAGGGGGAGACCCAGTACTTC; d_gene: TRBD1; j_gene: TRBJ2-5; abundance: .; v_gene: TRBV9
CDR3aa: CASMTAGANVLTF; CDR3nt: TGTGCCAGCATGACTGCAGGGGCCAACGTCCTGACTTTC; d_gene: .; j_gene: TRBJ2-6; abundance: .; v_gene: TRBV28
CDR3aa: CASSLGGTNEKLFF; CDR3nt: TGCGCCAGCAGCTTGGGCGGTACTAATGAAAAACTGTTTTTT; d_gene: .; j_gene: TRBJ1-4; abundance: once; v_gene: TRBV5-1
CDR3aa: CASRGGLNQPQHF; CDR3nt: TGTGCCAGTAGAGGGGGCCTCAATCAGCCCCAGCATTTT; d_gene: TRBD1; j_gene: TRBJ1-5; abundance: .; v_gene: TRBV19
CDR3aa: CASSQVIQGGNTIYF; CDR3nt: TGTGCCAGCAGCCAAGTGATCCAGGGTGGAAACACCATATATTTT; d_gene: .; j_gene: TRBJ1-3; abundance: .; v_gene: TRBV3-1/TRBV3-2
CDR3aa: CASSPGLAGGPDHEQYF; CDR3nt: TGTGCCAGTAGTCCGGGACTAGCGGGGGGGCCTGATCACGAGCAGTACTTC; d_gene: TRBD2; j_gene: TRBJ2-7; abundance: .; v_gene: TRBV19
CDR3aa: CASGSGTGIWNEKLFF; CDR3nt: TGTGCCAGCGGATCCGGGACAGGGATTTGGAATGAAAAACTGTTTTTT; d_gene: TRBD1; j_gene: TRBJ1-4; abundance: .; v_gene: TRBV2
CDR3aa: CASSSSGGAYGELFF; CDR3nt: TGTGCCAGCAGCTCTAGCGGGGGGGCGTATGGGGAGCTGTTTTTT; d_gene: TRBD2; j_gene: TRBJ2-2; abundance: .; v_gene: TRBV7-2
CDR3aa: CASSLTGTSGNTIYF; CDR3nt: TGTGCCAGCAGTTTAACGGGAACCTCTGGAAACACCATATATTTT; d_gene: .; j_gene: TRBJ1-3; abundance: .; v_gene: TRBV28
CDR3aa: CASSPGTEGEKLFF; CDR3nt: TGTGCTAGCAGTCCCGGGACAGAGGGTGAAAAACTGTTTTTT; d_gene: TRBD1; j_gene: TRBJ1-4; abundance: .; v_gene: TRBV7-7
CDR3aa: CASSGQGASPLHF; CDR3nt: TGTGCCAGCAGTGGGCAGGGGGCTTCACCCCTCCACTTT; d_gene: TRBD1; j_gene: TRBJ1-6; abundance: once; v_gene: TRBV2
CDR3aa: CAISESGGRSGYTF; CDR3nt: TGTGCCATCAGTGAGTCTGGTGGCAGAAGTGGCTACACCTTC; d_gene: .; j_gene: TRBJ1-2; abundance: .; v_gene: TRBV10-3
CDR3aa: CSVTRTYEQYF; CDR3nt: TGCAGCGTTACGAGGACCTACGAGCAGTACTTC; d_gene: .; j_gene: TRBJ2-7; abundance: .; v_gene: TRBV29-1
CDR3aa: CATSRGLALTNEQFF; CDR3nt: TGTGCCACCAGCAGAGGACTAGCCCTTACCAATGAGCAGTTCTTC; d_gene: TRBD2; j_gene: TRBJ2-1; abundance: .; v_gene: TRBV15
CDR3aa: CASSFRYRQGGNEKLFF; CDR3nt: TGTGCCAGCAGTTTTCGATATCGACAGGGGGGTAATGAAAAACTGTTTTTT; d_gene: TRBD1; j_gene: TRBJ1-4; abundance: .; v_gene: TRBV28
CDR3aa: CASSSAGVGNTIYF; CDR3nt: TGTGCCAGCAGTTCGGCAGGGGTAGGAAACACCATATATTTT; d_gene: .; j_gene: TRBJ1-3; abundance: .; v_gene: TRBV28
CDR3aa: CATSRDRGISGNTIYF; CDR3nt: TGTGCCACCAGCAGGGACAGGGGAATCTCTGGAAACACCATATATTTT; d_gene: TRBD1; j_gene: TRBJ1-3; abundance: .; v_gene: TRBV15
CDR3aa: CAIGRVSGNTIYF; CDR3nt: TGTGCCATCGGCAGGGTCTCTGGAAACACCATATATTTT; d_gene: .; j_gene: TRBJ1-3; abundance: .; v_gene: TRBV10-3
CDR3aa: CASSLGVGGGAENIQYF; CDR3nt: TGTGCCAGCAGCTTAGGGGTCGGCGGGGGGGCCGAAAACATTCAGTACTTC; d_gene: TRBD2; j_gene: TRBJ2-4; abundance: .; v_gene: TRBV7-9
CDR3aa: CASSAGTGGNSPLHF; CDR3nt: TGTGCCAGCAGCGCCGGGACAGGGGGTAATTCACCCCTCCACTTT; d_gene: TRBD1; j_gene: TRBJ1-6; abundance: .; v_gene: TRBV9
CDR3aa: CASSRTGDTGELFF; CDR3nt: TGTGCCAGCTCACGGACAGGGGACACCGGGGAGCTGTTTTTT; d_gene: TRBD1; j_gene: TRBJ2-2; abundance: .; v_gene: TRBV18
CDR3aa: CASSVELRNTEAFF; CDR3nt: TGTGCCAGCAGCGTAGAACTAAGAAACACTGAAGCTTTCTTT; d_gene: .; j_gene: TRBJ1-1; abundance: few; v_gene: TRBV9
CDR3aa: CASSSGVSAEQYF; CDR3nt: TGTGCCAGCAGCTCAGGGGTCTCGGCCGAGCAGTACTTC; d_gene: .; j_gene: TRBJ2-7; abundance: few; v_gene: TRBV7-9
CDR3aa: CASSLGLAGLSSYNEQFF; CDR3nt: TGTGCCAGCAGCTTGGGACTAGCGGGGTTATCATCCTACAATGAGCAGTTCTTC; d_gene: TRBD2; j_gene: TRBJ2-1; abundance: .; v_gene: TRBV5-4
CDR3aa: CASSGGRQATNEKLFF; CDR3nt: TGTGCCAGCAGCGGGGGTCGACAGGCAACTAATGAAAAACTGTTTTTT; d_gene: .; j_gene: TRBJ1-4; abundance: .; v_gene: TRBV5-6
CDR3aa: CATRGSGGNEQFF; CDR3nt: TGTGCCACCCGGGGTAGCGGGGGTAATGAGCAGTTCTTC; d_gene: TRBD2; j_gene: TRBJ2-1; abundance: .; v_gene: TRBV27
CDR3aa: CASRGLATTGELFF; CDR3nt: TGTGCCAGCAGGGGACTAGCGACCACCGGGGAGCTGTTTTTT; d_gene: TRBD2; j_gene: TRBJ2-2; abundance: .; v_gene: TRBV6-5
CDR3aa: CASSGRDRGLVESMNTEAFF; CDR3nt: TGTGCCAGCAGCGGCCGGGACAGGGGGCTGGTCGAGTCCATGAACACTGAAGCTTTCTTT; d_gene: TRBD1; j_gene: TRBJ1-1; abundance: .; v_gene: TRBV9
CDR3aa: CASSQAGDRGDTQYF; CDR3nt: TGTGCCAGCAGCCAAGCGGGGGATCGAGGAGATACGCAGTATTTT; d_gene: TRBD2; j_gene: TRBJ2-3; abundance: .; v_gene: TRBV5-8
CDR3aa: CASSWGTSNYGYTF; CDR3nt: TGTGCCAGCAGCTGGGGGACTTCTAACTATGGCTACACCTTC; d_gene: .; j_gene: TRBJ1-2; abundance: few; v_gene: TRBV7-9
CDR3aa: CASSFSMQGSYYGYTF; CDR3nt: TGTGCCAGCAGTTTTAGCATGCAGGGGTCTTACTATGGCTACACCTTC; d_gene: .; j_gene: TRBJ1-2; abundance: .; v_gene: TRBV27
CDR3aa: CASSSQGLNTEAFF; CDR3nt: TGTGCCAGCAGTTCCCAGGGTCTTAACACTGAAGCTTTCTTT; d_gene: .; j_gene: TRBJ1-1; abundance: few; v_gene: TRBV6-5
CDR3aa: CASSFNEQVEAFF; CDR3nt: TGCGCCAGCAGCTTTAACGAACAGGTTGAAGCTTTCTTT; d_gene: .; j_gene: TRBJ1-1; abundance: few; v_gene: TRBV5-1
CDR3aa: CASSPRGMAPNTEAFF; CDR3nt: TGTGCCAGCAGCCCAAGGGGTATGGCTCCGAACACTGAAGCTTTCTTT; d_gene: .; j_gene: TRBJ1-1; abundance: .; v_gene: TRBV5-6
CDR3aa: CASSEWSMGGPQHF; CDR3nt: TGTGCCAGCAGTGAATGGTCAATGGGGGGGCCCCAGCATTTT; d_gene: .; j_gene: TRBJ1-5; abundance: .; v_gene: TRBV6-1
CDR3aa: CSVGEGALDGYTF; CDR3nt: TGCAGCGTTGGTGAGGGGGCGCTTGACGGCTACACCTTC; d_gene: TRBD1; j_gene: TRBJ1-2; abundance: .; v_gene: TRBV29-1
CDR3aa: CAIRPFVTTGANTEAFF; CDR3nt: TGTGCCATCAGACCATTCGTTACGACAGGAGCCAACACTGAAGCTTTCTTT; d_gene: .; j_gene: TRBJ1-1; abundance: .; v_gene: TRBV10-3
CDR3aa: CASSPLANYGYTF; CDR3nt: TGTGCCAGCAGCCCCCTAGCTAACTATGGCTACACCTTC; d_gene: .; j_gene: TRBJ1-2; abundance: .; v_gene: TRBV11-2
CDR3aa: CASSWTSGTNEQFF; CDR3nt: TGTGCCAGCAGCTGGACTAGCGGTACTAATGAGCAGTTCTTC; d_gene: TRBD2; j_gene: TRBJ2-1; abundance: .; v_gene: TRBV28
CDR3aa: CASSGSYGYTF; CDR3nt: TGTGCCAGCTCAGGGTCGTATGGCTACACCTTC; d_gene: .; j_gene: TRBJ1-2; abundance: .; v_gene: TRBV5-4
CDR3aa: CASSASGPPYNEQFF; CDR3nt: TGTGCCAGCAGCGCCAGCGGGCCCCCCTACAATGAGCAGTTCTTC; d_gene: .; j_gene: TRBJ2-1; abundance: .; v_gene: TRBV6-5
CDR3aa: CASGHTEAFF; CDR3nt: TGTGCCAGCGGGCACACTGAAGCTTTCTTT; d_gene: .; j_gene: TRBJ1-1; abundance: .; v_gene: TRBV2
CDR3aa: CASSLDPGVGQETQYF; CDR3nt: TGTGCCAGCAGCTTGGACCCGGGGGTGGGCCAAGAGACCCAGTACTTC; d_gene: .; j_gene: TRBJ2-5; abundance: once; v_gene: TRBV5-4
CDR3aa: CASSLGGPNYGYTF; CDR3nt: TGTGCCAGCAGCTTGGGGGGCCCTAACTATGGCTACACCTTC; d_gene: .; j_gene: TRBJ1-2; abundance: .; v_gene: TRBV5-8
CDR3aa: CATSWRYRESSYEQYF; CDR3nt: TGTGCCACCAGCTGGAGGTACAGGGAGAGCTCCTACGAGCAGTACTTC; d_gene: .; j_gene: TRBJ2-7; abundance: .; v_gene: TRBV15
CDR3aa: CAISESGANYGYTF; CDR3nt: TGTGCCATCAGTGAGTCTGGAGCAAACTATGGCTACACCTTC; d_gene: .; j_gene: TRBJ1-2; abundance: .; v_gene: TRBV10-3
CDR3aa: CASSYGTSGTNEQFF; CDR3nt: TGCGCCAGCAGCTACGGGACTAGCGGCACCAATGAGCAGTTCTTC; d_gene: TRBD2; j_gene: TRBJ2-1; abundance: .; v_gene: TRBV5-1
CDR3aa: CASTQLSGSYEQYF; CDR3nt: TGTGCCAGCACCCAACTTAGCGGATCCTACGAGCAGTACTTC; d_gene: .; j_gene: TRBJ2-7; abundance: .; v_gene: TRBV28
CDR3aa: CASSQGDRNQPQHF; CDR3nt: TGTGCCAGCAGCCAAGGGGACAGGAATCAGCCCCAGCATTTT; d_gene: TRBD1; j_gene: TRBJ1-5; abundance: .; v_gene: TRBV3-1/TRBV3-2
CDR3aa: CASSAGQGVVGGYTF; CDR3nt: TGTGCCAGCAGCGCAGGACAGGGGGTCGTTGGAGGCTACACCTTC; d_gene: TRBD1; j_gene: TRBJ1-2; abundance: many; v_gene: TRBV7-9
CDR3aa: CASSLRLQGHEQFF; CDR3nt: TGTGCCAGCAGCCTGAGACTACAGGGCCATGAGCAGTTCTTC; d_gene: .; j_gene: TRBJ2-1; abundance: .; v_gene: TRBV27